This TCR beta chain was documented in a study of CD8+ T cells in alopecia areata. After isolation, RNA underwent reverse transcription to generate cDNA as the sequencing template. Profiling relied on immunoSEQ multiplex PCR, and the TCRdb table lists in-frame clones only, not all of them. The sample records about 110,000 clones, 45% to 60% being singletons. A single count supports this clone. Lesional scalp punch biopsies and peripheral blood were collected from alopecia areata patients. Material: NKG2D-low CD8+ T cells sorted from blood. The origin of this receptor is a human donor with alopecia areata.

The CDR3 bases are TGTGCCAGCAGTTTCCCCGGCCCGAACACCGGGGAGCTGTTTTTT. Translation gives CASSFPGPNTGELFF. The chain combines TRBV27 with TRBJ2-2; D is uncertain. The CDR3 contains 15 residues. Trimming stripped 3 bases from V and 0 bases from J, with 8 bases between. Per germline, CDR1 MNHEY and CDR2 SMNVEV (reference sequence).